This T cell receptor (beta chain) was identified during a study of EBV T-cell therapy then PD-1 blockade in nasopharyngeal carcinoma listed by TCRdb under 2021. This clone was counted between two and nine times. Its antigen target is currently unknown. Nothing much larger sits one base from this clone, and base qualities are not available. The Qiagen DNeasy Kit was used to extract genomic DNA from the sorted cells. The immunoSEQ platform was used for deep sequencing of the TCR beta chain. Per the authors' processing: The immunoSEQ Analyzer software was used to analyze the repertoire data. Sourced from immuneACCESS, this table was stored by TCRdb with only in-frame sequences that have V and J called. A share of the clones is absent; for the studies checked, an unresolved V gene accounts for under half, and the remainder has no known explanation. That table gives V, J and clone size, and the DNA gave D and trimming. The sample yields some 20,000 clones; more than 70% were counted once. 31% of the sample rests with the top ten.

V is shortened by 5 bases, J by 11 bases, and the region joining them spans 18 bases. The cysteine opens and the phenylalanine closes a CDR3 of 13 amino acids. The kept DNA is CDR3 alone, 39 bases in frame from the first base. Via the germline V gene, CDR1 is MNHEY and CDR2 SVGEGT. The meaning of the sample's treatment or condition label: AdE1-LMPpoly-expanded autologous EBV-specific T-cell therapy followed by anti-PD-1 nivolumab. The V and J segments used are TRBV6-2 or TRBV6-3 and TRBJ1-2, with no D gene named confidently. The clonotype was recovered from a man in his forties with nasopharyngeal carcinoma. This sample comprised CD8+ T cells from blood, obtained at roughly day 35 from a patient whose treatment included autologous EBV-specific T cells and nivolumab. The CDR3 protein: CASSPLVREGYTF. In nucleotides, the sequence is TGTGCCAGCAGTCCCCTAGTCCGGGAAGGTTACACCTTC.